This T cell receptor (beta chain) appears in the sequencing data of a study of cytomegalovirus exposure and HLA in healthy donors. General study results and limits: Most TCR beta V segments were productive about 90% or about 30% of the time in an earlier analysis.

The PCR made use of 60 Vbeta and 13 Jbeta primers. Some clones are missing from TCRdb's copy, which holds only in-frame ones; the method was immunoSEQ multiplex PCR. The table lists about 250,000 clones, just over 70% of them singletons. Trimming stripped 11 bases from V and 3 bases from J, with 20 bases between. CDR3 length: 15 residues. Germline V gene data show CDR1 as ENHRY and CDR2 as SYGVKD. Note on this clone: Its cognate antigen is unknown.

Sequencing was done on a sample of PBMCs. This chain links TRBV10-3 with TRBJ2-1; D remains unclear. The receptor was derived from a female donor in good health and CMV-seronegative. CDR3 region: CAVALSERVYNEQFF. CDR3 DNA sequence: TGTGCCGTCGCCTTAAGCGAGCGCGTCTACAATGAGCAGTTCTTC.